This T cell receptor beta chain was obtained from a study of sequential checkpoint blockade in melanoma. As for the study in general: Each arm's sequence ended with maintenance nivolumab.

Treatment given: randomized to nivolumab then ipilimumab (arm A) or the reverse (arm B). DNA-damaging chemotherapy had not been given to any patient beforehand. Sorted cells were live CD3+CD8+, lacking CD19 and CD56, from PBMCs. This clone was seen just once. Method: immunoSEQ multiplex PCR; TCRdb's copy keeps in-frame clones and lacks some. The data contain tens of thousands of clones, approximately 79% of them singletons. CDR1 is MNHEY and CDR2 is SMNVEV in the germline V gene (reference sequence). Trimming cost V 3 bases and J 1 base; bases outside gene matches: 4. CDR3 length equals 15 residues. The chain carries TRBV27 and TRBJ2-7; 9 bases fit TRBD1. The origin of this receptor is a human donor with melanoma. The sample was CD8+ T cells sorted from blood (inferred from file names), taken from a patient given nivolumab and ipilimumab in sequence. For the CDR3, the DNA is TGTGCCAGCAGTTTTTCCGGGACAGGGTCCTACGAGCAGTACTTC. Translated: CASSFSGTGSYEQYF.